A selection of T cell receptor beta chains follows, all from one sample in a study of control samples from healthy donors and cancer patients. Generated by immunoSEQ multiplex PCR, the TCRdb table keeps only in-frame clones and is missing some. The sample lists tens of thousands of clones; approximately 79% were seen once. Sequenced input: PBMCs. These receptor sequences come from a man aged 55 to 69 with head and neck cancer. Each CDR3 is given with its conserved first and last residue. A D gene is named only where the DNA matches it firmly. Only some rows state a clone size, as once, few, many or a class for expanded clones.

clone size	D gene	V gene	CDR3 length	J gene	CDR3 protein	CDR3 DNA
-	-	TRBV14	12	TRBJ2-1	CASSQVYNEQFF	TGTGCCAGCAGCCAAGTCTACAATGAGCAGTTCTTC
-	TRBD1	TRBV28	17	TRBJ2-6	CASSPGQGARGANVLTF	TGTGCCAGCAGCCCGGGACAGGGGGCTAGGGGGGCCAACGTCCTGACTTTC
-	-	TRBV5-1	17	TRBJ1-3	CASSLTLDGGSGNTIYF	TGCGCCAGCAGCTTGACCCTGGACGGCGGCTCTGGAAACACCATATATTTT
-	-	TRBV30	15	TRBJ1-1	CAWSAGGAGDTEAFF	TGTGCCTGGAGTGCCGGGGGCGCGGGAGACACTGAAGCTTTCTTT
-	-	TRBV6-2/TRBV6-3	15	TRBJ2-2	CASSFYGSDTGELFF	TGTGCCAGCAGTTTTTACGGGAGTGACACCGGGGAGCTGTTTTTT
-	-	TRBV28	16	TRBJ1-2	CASSTPGLGLNYGYTF	TGTGCCAGCAGCACTCCTGGTCTGGGGCTTAACTATGGCTACACCTTC
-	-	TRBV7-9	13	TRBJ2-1	CASSLEEGRKQFF	TGTGCCAGCAGCTTAGAGGAAGGTAGGAAGCAGTTCTTC
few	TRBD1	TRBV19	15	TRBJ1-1	CASSIPGGGGNEAFF	TGTGCCAGTAGTATTCCAGGGGGCGGAGGAAATGAAGCTTTCTTT
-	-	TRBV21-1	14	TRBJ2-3	CASPFRLYTDTQYF	TGTGCCAGCCCCTTTAGACTGTACACAGATACGCAGTATTTT
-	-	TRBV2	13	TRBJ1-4	CASSELGNEKLFF	TGTGCCAGCAGTGAGTTGGGGAATGAAAAACTGTTTTTT
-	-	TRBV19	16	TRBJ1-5	CASSIAGFNGNQPQHF	TGTGCCAGTAGTATAGCTGGGTTCAACGGCAATCAGCCCCAGCATTTT
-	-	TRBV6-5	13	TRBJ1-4	CASNRVWSEKLFF	TGTGCCAGCAACAGGGTATGGAGTGAAAAACTGTTTTTT
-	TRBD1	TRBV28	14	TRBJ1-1	CASSNRGLPTEAFF	TGTGCCAGCAGCAACAGGGGGCTTCCCACTGAAGCTTTCTTT
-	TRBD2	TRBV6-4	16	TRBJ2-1	CASSDGGESSYNEQFF	TGTGCCAGCAGTGACGGGGGGGAGAGCTCCTACAATGAGCAGTTCTTC
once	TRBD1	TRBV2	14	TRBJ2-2	CASRTGVPTGELFF	TGTGCCAGCAGGACAGGGGTTCCCACCGGGGAGCTGTTTTTT
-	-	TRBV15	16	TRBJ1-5	CATSGSSRDGNQPQHF	TGTGCCACCAGCGGATCATCCCGGGACGGAAATCAGCCCCAGCATTTT
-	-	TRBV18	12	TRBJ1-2	CASSAGQVGYTF	TGTGCCAGCTCAGCAGGGCAGGTTGGCTACACCTTC
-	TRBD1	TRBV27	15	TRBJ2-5	CASSLSGDRDLAQYF	TGTGCCAGCAGTTTATCGGGGGACAGGGACTTGGCCCAGTACTTC
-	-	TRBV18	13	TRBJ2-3	CANGRLGTDTQYF	TGTGCCAACGGCCGGCTTGGAACAGATACGCAGTATTTT
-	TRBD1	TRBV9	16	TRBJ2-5	CASSAGNRGLDETQYF	TGTGCCAGCAGCGCAGGGAACAGGGGTCTAGATGAGACCCAGTACTTC
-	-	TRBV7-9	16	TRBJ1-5	CASSLVSGDGNQPQHF	TGTGCCAGCAGCTTAGTTTCGGGAGACGGCAATCAGCCCCAGCATTTT
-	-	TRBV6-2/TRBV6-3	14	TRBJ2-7	CASSYWDKTYEQYF	TGTGCCAGCAGTTACTGGGACAAAACCTACGAGCAGTACTTC
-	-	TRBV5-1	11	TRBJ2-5	CASSLSETQYF	TGCGCCAGCAGCTTGTCAGAGACCCAGTACTTC
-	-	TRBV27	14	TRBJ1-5	CASSLSGLGQPQHF	TGTGCCAGCAGTTTATCGGGTCTAGGCCAGCCCCAGCATTTT
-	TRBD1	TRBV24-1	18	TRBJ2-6	CATSERGQGSSGANVLTF	TGTGCCACCAGTGAAAGGGGACAGGGTAGTTCTGGGGCCAACGTCCTGACTTTC
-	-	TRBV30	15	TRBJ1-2	CAWSVPGGGWGGYTF	TGTGCCTGGAGTGTCCCTGGAGGGGGATGGGGAGGCTACACCTTC
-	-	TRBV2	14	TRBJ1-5	CASRVQTPNQPQHF	TGTGCCAGCAGGGTCCAAACCCCAAATCAGCCCCAGCATTTT
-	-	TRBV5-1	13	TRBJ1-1	CASSLVVESEAFF	TGCGCCAGCAGCTTGGTCGTCGAATCGGAAGCTTTCTTT
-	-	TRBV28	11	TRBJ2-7	CASSLLAAQYF	TGTGCCAGCAGTTTATTGGCGGCGCAGTACTTC
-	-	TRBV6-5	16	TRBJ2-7	CASSWGMGHLPYEQYF	TGTGCCAGCAGTTGGGGTATGGGGCATCTACCCTACGAGCAGTACTTC
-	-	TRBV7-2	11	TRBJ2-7	CASSATYEQYF	TGTGCCAGCAGCGCCACCTACGAGCAGTACTTC
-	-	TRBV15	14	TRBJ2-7	CATSRDQGPYEQYF	TGTGCCACCAGCAGAGATCAGGGACCCTACGAGCAGTACTTC
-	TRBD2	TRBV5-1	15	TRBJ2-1	CASSFGSGSYNEQFF	TGCGCCAGCAGCTTTGGTAGCGGGAGCTACAATGAGCAGTTCTTC
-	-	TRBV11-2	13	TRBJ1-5	CASSFSTDQPQHF	TGTGCCAGCAGCTTTTCGACAGATCAGCCCCAGCATTTT
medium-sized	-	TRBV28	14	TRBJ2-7	CASSIPPGGYEQYF	TGTGCCAGCAGTATACCGCCGGGCGGTTACGAGCAGTACTTC
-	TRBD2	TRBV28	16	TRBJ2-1	CASSLDPAGFYNEQFF	TGTGCCAGCAGTTTGGATCCAGCGGGATTCTACAATGAGCAGTTCTTC
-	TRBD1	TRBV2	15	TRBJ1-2	CASSEAGRGGYGYTF	TGTGCCAGCAGTGAAGCGGGCAGGGGGGGATATGGCTACACCTTC
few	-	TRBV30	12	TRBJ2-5	CAWSWGKETQYF	TGTGCCTGGAGTTGGGGCAAAGAGACCCAGTACTTC
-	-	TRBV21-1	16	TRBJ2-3	CASSKIRWTLTDTQYF	TGTGCCAGCAGCAAAATACGCTGGACTCTCACAGATACGCAGTATTTT
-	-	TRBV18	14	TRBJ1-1	CASSPAARNTEAFF	TGTGCCAGCTCACCAGCGGCACGGAACACTGAAGCTTTCTTT
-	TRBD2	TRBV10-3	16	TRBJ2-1	CAISDPRLAPRNEQFF	TGTGCCATCAGTGATCCCCGACTAGCCCCCCGGAATGAGCAGTTCTTC
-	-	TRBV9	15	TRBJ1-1	CASSVAAGANTEAFF	TGTGCCAGCAGCGTAGCCGCAGGGGCGAACACTGAAGCTTTCTTT
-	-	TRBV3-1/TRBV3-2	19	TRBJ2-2	CASSQDWKASFANTGELFF	TGTGCCAGCAGCCAAGACTGGAAAGCGTCGTTCGCGAACACCGGGGAGCTGTTTTTT
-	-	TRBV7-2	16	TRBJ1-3	CASSLDGSPSGNTIYF	TGTGCCAGCAGCTTAGACGGCAGCCCTTCTGGAAACACCATATATTTT
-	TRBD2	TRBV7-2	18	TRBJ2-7	CASSLPAKRTSGSHEQYF	TGTGCCAGCAGCTTGCCAGCCAAACGCACTAGCGGGAGCCACGAGCAGTACTTC
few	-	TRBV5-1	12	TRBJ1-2	CASSLGGYGYTF	TGCGCCAGCAGCTTGGGGGGCTATGGCTACACCTTC
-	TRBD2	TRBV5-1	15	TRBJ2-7	CASSLASGSVYEQYF	TGCGCCAGCAGCTTGGCTAGCGGGAGTGTCTACGAGCAGTACTTC
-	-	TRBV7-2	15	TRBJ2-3	CASSPGGSPADTQYF	TGTGCCAGCAGCCCTGGGGGGAGCCCTGCAGATACGCAGTATTTT
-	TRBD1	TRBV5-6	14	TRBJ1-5	CASSPGTGVQPQHF	TGTGCCAGCAGCCCCGGGACAGGGGTCCAGCCCCAGCATTTT
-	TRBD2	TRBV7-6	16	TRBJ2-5	CASSLGASGKPETQYF	TGTGCCAGCAGCTTAGGTGCTAGCGGGAAGCCGGAGACCCAGTACTTC
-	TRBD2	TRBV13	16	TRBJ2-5	CASSLRASGGQETQYF	TGTGCCAGCAGCTTAAGAGCTAGCGGGGGGCAGGAGACCCAGTACTTC
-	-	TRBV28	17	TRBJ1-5	CASRDRGTGGSNQPQHF	TGTGCCAGCAGGGACCGCGGAACGGGAGGGAGCAATCAGCCCCAGCATTTT
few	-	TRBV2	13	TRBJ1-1	CASSEESGVSAFF	TGTGCCAGCAGTGAAGAATCGGGAGTATCAGCTTTCTTT
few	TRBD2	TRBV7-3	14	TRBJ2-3	CASRVLKAGHPTYF	TGTGCCAGCAGGGTACTAAAAGCGGGGCATCCTACGTATTTT
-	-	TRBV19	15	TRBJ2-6	CASSPGASGANVLTF	TGTGCCAGTAGCCCAGGTGCCTCTGGGGCCAACGTCCTGACTTTC
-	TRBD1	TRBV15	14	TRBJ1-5	CATSLGQSNQPQHF	TGTGCCACCAGCCTGGGACAGAGCAATCAGCCCCAGCATTTT
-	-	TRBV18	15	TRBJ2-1	CASSEAIITQDEQFF	TGTGCCAGCTCAGAGGCGATTATTACACAAGATGAGCAGTTCTTC
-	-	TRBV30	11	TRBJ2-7	CAWSAQGVQYF	TGTGCCTGGAGTGCCCAGGGTGTGCAGTACTTC
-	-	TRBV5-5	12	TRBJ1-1	CASSSSYAEAFF	TGTGCCAGTTCTAGTTCCTACGCTGAAGCTTTCTTT